This T cell receptor beta chain was recovered during a study of cytomegalovirus exposure and HLA in healthy donors. Study-wide findings and caveats: Among TCR beta chains, those listed as cytomegalovirus-associated numbered roughly 150.

Assay: immunoSEQ multiplex PCR; the TCRdb copy retains only in-frame clones and omits some. The sample carries some 190,000 clones, roughly 83% recorded once. From germline, CDR1 is SEHNR and CDR2 FQNEAQ (reference sequence). Trimming at V came to 6 bases and at J to 5 bases, leaving 5 bases not matched to a gene. CDR3 length: 14 residues. This clone has a handful of counts. Its antigen is undetermined. Material for sequencing was PBMCs. The clonotype comes from a woman aged 18-29 years in good health and CMV-seronegative. The rearrangement links TRBV7-9 to TRBJ1-4, with 8 nucleotides matching TRBD1. CDR3: CASSFGQGNEKLFF. CDR3 DNA: TGTGCCAGCAGTTTTGGACAGGGAAATGAAAAACTGTTTTTT. Filled out from reference TRBV7-9 and TRBJ1-4, the complete variable domain reads DTGVSQNPRHKITKRGQNVTFRCDPISEHNRLYWYRQTLGQGPEFLTYFQNEAQLEKSRLLSDRFSAERPKGSFSTLEIQRTEQGDSAMYLCASSFGQGNEKLFFGSGTQLSVL.